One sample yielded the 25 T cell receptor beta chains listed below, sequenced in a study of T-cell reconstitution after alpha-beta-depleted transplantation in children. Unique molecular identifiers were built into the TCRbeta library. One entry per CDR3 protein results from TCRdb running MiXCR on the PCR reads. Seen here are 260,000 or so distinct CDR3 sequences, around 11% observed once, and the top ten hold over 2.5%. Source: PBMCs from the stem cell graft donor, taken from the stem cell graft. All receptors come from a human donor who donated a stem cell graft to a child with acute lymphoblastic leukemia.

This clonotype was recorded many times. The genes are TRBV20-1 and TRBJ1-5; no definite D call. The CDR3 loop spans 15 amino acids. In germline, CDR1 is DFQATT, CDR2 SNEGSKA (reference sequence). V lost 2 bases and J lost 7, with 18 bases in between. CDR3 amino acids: CSARYPGVLEQPQHF. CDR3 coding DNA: TGCAGTGCTAGATACCCCGGAGTGCTCGAGCAGCCCCAGCATTTT.

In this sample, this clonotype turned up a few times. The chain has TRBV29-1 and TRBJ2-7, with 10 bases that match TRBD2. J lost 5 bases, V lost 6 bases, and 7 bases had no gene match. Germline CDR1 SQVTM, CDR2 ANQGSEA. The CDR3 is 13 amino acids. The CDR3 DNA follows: TGCAGCGTCCCGGGACTAGCGATCGACGAGCAGTACTTC. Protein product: CSVPGLAIDEQYF.

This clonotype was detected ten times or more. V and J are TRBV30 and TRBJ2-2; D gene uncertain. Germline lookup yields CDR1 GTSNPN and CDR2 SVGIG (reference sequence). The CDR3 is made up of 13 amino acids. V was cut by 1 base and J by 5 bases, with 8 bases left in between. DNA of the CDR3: TGTGCCTGGAGTGGCTCCAGAACCGGGGAGCTGTTTTTT. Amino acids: CAWSGSRTGELFF.

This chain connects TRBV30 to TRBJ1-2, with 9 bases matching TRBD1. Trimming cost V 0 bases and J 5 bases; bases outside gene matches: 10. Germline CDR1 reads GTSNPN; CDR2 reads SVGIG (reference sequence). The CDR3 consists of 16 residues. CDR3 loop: CAWSVPYRGTGYGYTF. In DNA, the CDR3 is TGTGCCTGGAGTGTCCCATACCGCGGGACAGGGTATGGCTACACCTTC. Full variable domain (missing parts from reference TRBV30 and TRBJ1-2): SQTIHQWPATLVQPVGSPLSLECTVEGTSNPNLYWYRQAAGRGLQLLFYSVGIGQISSEVPQNLSASRPQDRQFILSSKKLLLSDSGFYLCAWSVPYRGTGYGYTFGSGTRLTVV.

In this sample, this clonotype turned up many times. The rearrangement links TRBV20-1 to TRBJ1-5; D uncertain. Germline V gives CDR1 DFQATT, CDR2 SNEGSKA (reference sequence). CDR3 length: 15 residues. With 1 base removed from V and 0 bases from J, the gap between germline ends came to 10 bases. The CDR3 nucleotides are TGCAGTGCTAGAGTAAGCAGTAATAGCAATCAGCCCCAGCATTTT. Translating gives CSARVSSNSNQPQHF.

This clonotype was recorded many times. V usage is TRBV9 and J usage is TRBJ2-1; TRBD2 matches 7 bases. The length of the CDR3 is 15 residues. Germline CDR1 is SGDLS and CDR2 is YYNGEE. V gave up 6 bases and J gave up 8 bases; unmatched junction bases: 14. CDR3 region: CASTDQRGSGDEQFF. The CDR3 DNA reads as TGTGCCAGCACCGACCAGCGCGGGAGTGGCGATGAGCAGTTCTTC.

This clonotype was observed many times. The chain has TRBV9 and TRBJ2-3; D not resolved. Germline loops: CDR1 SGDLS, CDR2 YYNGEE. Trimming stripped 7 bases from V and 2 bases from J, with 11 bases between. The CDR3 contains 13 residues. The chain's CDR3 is CASLGRDTDTQYF. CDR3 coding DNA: TGTGCCAGCCTGGGCAGAGACACAGATACGCAGTATTTT.

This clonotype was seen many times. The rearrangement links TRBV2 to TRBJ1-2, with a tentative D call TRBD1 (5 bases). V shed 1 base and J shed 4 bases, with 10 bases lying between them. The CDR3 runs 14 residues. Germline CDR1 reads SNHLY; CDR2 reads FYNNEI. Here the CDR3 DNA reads TGTGCCAGCAGTGAAGGGGAGGGGATCTATGGCTACACCTTC. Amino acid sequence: CASSEGEGIYGYTF.

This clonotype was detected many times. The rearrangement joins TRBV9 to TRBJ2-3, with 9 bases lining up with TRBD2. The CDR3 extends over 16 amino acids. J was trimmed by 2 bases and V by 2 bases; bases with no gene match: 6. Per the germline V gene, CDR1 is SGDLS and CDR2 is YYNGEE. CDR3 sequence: CASSVLAGALTDTQYF. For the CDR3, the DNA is TGTGCCAGCAGCGTCTTAGCGGGGGCCCTCACAGATACGCAGTATTTT.

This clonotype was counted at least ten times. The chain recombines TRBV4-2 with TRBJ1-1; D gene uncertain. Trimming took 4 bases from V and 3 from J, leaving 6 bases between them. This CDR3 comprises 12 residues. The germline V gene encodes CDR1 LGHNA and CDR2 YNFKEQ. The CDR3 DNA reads TGTGCCAGCAGCCGTACAGACACTGAAGCTTTCTTT. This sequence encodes CASSRTDTEAFF.

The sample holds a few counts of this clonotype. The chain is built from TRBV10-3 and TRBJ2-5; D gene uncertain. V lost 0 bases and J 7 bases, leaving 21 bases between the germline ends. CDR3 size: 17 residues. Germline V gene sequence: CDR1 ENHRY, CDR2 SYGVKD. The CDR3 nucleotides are TGTGCCATCAGTGAGTCGACGGCCTCCCTCGGTGTGGGGACCCAGTACTTC. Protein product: CAISESTASLGVGTQYF.

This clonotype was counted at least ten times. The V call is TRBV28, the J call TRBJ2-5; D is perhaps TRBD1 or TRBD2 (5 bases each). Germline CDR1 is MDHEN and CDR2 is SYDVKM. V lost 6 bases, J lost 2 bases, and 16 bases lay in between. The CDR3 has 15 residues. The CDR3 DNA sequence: TGTGCCAGCAGATTCTTCGGGACGGGTCAAGAGACCCAGTACTTC. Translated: CASRFFGTGQETQYF.

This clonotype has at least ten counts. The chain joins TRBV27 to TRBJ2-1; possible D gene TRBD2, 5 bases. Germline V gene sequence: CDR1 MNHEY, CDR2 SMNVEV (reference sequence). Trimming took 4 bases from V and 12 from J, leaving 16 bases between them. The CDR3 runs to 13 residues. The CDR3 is CASSYSAVTWQFF. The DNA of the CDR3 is TGTGCCAGCAGTTATAGCGCCGTAACGTGGCAGTTCTTC.

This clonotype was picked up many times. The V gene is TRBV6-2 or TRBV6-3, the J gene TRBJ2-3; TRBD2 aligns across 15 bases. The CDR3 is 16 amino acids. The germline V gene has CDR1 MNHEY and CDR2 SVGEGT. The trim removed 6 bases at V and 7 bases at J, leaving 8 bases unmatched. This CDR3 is CASRLTGLAGGNTQYF. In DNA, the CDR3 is TGTGCCAGCAGACTAACTGGACTAGCGGGGGGGAATACGCAGTATTTT.

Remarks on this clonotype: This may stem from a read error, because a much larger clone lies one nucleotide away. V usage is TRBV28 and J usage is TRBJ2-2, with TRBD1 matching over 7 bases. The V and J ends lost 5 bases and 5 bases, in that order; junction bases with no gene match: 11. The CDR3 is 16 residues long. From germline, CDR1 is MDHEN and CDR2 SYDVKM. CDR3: CASSPSSGTETGELFF. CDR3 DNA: TGTGCCAGCAGTCCATCCTCCGGGACAGAGACCGGGGAGCTGTTTTTT.

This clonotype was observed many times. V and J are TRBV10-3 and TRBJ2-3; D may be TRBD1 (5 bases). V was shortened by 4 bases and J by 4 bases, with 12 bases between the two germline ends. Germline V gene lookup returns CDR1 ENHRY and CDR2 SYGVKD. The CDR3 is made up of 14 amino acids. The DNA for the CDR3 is TGTGCCATCAGTGGTCAGGGTGGGGCAGATACGCAGTATTTT. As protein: CAISGQGGADTQYF.

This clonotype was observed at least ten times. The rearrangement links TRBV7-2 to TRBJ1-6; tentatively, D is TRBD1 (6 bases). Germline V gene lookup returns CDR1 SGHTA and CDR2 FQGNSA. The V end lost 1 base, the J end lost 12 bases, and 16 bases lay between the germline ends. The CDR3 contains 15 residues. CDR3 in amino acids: CASSLGGQGLLPLHF. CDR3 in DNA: TGTGCCAGCAGCTTAGGGGGGCAGGGGCTCTTACCCCTCCACTTT.

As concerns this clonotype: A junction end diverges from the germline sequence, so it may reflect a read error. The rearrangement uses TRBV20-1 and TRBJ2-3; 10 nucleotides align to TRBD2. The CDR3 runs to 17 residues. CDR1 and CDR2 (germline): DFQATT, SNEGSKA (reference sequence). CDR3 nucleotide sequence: TGCTGTGCTAGAGATCCTCCTAGCGGGAGAAAAACAGATACGCAGTATTTT. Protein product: CCARDPPSGRKTDTQYF.

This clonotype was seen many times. The CDR3 nucleotides are TGTGCCAGCCTGCCCCCCACGGGATTCCCCTACGAGCAGTACTTC. Protein sequence: CASLPPTGFPYEQYF. The rearrangement uses TRBV27 and TRBJ2-7, with a tentative D call TRBD2 (5 bases). Trimming left V 8 bases short and J 2 bases short, with 19 bases between. CDR3 length: 15 residues. Germline V gene data show CDR1 as MNHEY and CDR2 as SMNVEV (reference sequence).

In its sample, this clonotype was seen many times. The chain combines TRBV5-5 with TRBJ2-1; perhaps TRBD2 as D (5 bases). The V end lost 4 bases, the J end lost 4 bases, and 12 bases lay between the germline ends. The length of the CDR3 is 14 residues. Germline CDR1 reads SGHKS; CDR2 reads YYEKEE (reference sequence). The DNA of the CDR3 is TGTGCCAGCAGCGCAGCCGGGAAATACAATGAGCAGTTCTTC. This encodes CASSAAGKYNEQFF. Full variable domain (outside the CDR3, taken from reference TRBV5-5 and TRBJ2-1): DAGVTQSPTHLIKTRGQQVTLRCSPISGHKSVSWYQQVLGQGPQFIFQYYEKEERGRGNFPDRFSARQFPNYSSELNVNALLLGDSALYLCASSAAGKYNEQFFGPGTRLTVL.

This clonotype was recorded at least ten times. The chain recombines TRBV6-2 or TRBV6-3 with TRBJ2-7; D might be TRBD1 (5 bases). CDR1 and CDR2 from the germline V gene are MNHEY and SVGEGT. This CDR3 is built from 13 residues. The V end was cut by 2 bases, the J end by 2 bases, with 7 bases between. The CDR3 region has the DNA TGTGCCAGCAGTTACGACAGCCCCTACGAGCAGTACTTC. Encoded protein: CASSYDSPYEQYF.

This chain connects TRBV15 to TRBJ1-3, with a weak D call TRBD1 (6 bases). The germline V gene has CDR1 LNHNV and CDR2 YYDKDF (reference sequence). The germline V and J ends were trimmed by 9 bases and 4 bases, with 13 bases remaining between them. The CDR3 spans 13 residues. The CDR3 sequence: CATKGVEGNTIYF. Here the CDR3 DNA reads TGTGCCACGAAGGGGGTAGAGGGAAACACCATATATTTT.

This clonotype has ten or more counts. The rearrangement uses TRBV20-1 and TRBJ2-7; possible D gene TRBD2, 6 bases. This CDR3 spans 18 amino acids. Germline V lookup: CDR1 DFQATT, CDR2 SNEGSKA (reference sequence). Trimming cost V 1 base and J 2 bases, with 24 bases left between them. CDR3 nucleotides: TGCAGTGCTAGAGGGCGCCGACCGGGTGGGGGGAGAACCTACGAGCAGTACTTC. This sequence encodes CSARGRRPGGGRTYEQYF.

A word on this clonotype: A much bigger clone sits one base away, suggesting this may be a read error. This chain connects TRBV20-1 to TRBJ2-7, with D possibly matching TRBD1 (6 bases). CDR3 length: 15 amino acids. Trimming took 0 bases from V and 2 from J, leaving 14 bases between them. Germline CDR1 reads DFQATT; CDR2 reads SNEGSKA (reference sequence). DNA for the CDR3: TGCAGTGCTAGAGAGGGTGCAGGGGACACCTACGAGCAGTACTTC. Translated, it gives CSAREGAGDTYEQYF.

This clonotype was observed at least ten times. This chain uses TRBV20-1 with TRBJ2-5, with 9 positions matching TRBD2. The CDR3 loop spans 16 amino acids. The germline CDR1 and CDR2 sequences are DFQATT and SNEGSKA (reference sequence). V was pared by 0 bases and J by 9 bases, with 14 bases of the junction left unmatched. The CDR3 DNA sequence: TGCAGTGCTAGAGATTTGGCGGGGGGGGACTCTGTGTCCCAGTACTTC. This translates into CSARDLAGGDSVSQYF.